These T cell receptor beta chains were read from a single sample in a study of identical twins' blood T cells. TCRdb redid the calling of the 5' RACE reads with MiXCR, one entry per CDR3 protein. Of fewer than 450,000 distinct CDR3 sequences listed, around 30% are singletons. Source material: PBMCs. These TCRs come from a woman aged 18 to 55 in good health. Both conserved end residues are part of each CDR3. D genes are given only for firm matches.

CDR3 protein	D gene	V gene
CSARRGLAESNEQFF	TRBD2	TRBV20-1
CASFGTFNEQYF	-	TRBV2
CSPHDSFSYEQYF	-	TRBV20-1
CASSVDGGLQYF	-	TRBV9
CASSLAGYTGELFF	-	TRBV12-3/TRBV12-4
CASSLSRREFEQFF	-	TRBV11-2
CSAIPLESNTEAFF	-	TRBV20-1
CSAMQGGNNQPKHF	TRBD1	TRBV20-1
CASSQLAGQSFGSYTF	TRBD1	TRBV3-1
CASGLVADTDTQYF	-	TRBV12-5
CASTLGLAGGVYEQYF	TRBD2	TRBV12-3/TRBV12-4
CSAIPQPNQPQHF	-	TRBV20-1
CASSEISGLNYGYTF	-	TRBV25-1
CSGVSQGTYEQYF	-	TRBV29-1
CASSYSFYEGKSNQPQHF	-	TRBV6-6
CASSLVPALVGGYTF	-	TRBV7-8
CASSLVRSRTYEQYF	-	TRBV7-8
CSARQGYGYTF	TRBD1	TRBV20-1
CSVETQGLAVNEQFF	TRBD2	TRBV29-1
CASSLDRSTGAFF	-	TRBV5-1
CASSSAMPRTETDTQYF	-	TRBV11-2
CASSLMNPTGELFF	-	TRBV7-9
CATSGTPYNEQFF	-	TRBV24-1
CASSPLENTEAFF	-	TRBV18
CSAKTGERGGYGYTF	TRBD1	TRBV20-1